These 28 T cell receptor beta chains originate from one sample sequenced in a study of identical twins' blood T cells. MiXCR, run by TCRdb on the 5' RACE reads, gives a single entry per CDR3 protein. Of roughly 380,000 distinct CDR3 sequences in the sample, roughly 31% were seen once. The sequencing input was PBMCs. The source of these receptors is a woman aged 18 to 55 in good health.

This clonotype was counted many times. The rearrangement links TRBV10-1 to TRBJ1-1, with D unresolved. The CDR3 covers 13 residues. CDR1 is WNHNN, CDR2 SYGVQD, per germline (reference sequence). V lost 4 bases and J lost 0, with 6 bases in between. The CDR3, as DNA: TGCGCCAGCAGTGCTGAACTGAACACTGAAGCTTTCTTT. Protein: CASSAELNTEAFF.

This clonotype was counted only a few times. The genes are TRBV6-5 and TRBJ2-2; 7 positions agree with TRBD2. The germline V gene has CDR1 MNHEY and CDR2 SVGAGI. The ends lost 6 bases at V and 1 base at J; junction bases unmatched: 11. This CDR3 contains 17 residues. CDR3 DNA: TGTGCCAGCAGGGACTCATCTAGCGGCCGGAACACCGGGGAGCTGTTTTTT. This codes for CASRDSSSGRNTGELFF.

The chain couples TRBV5-1 to TRBJ2-3, with D tentatively TRBD1 or TRBD2 (5 bases each). Germline CDR1 and CDR2: SGHRS and YFSETQ. This CDR3 has 15 amino acids. Trimming stripped 2 bases from V and 2 bases from J, with 12 bases between. CDR3 residues: CASSFRDGSTDTQYF. The CDR3 DNA reads TGCGCCAGCAGCTTTAGGGACGGTTCCACAGATACGCAGTATTTT.

V and J are TRBV2 and TRBJ1-3; D perhaps matches TRBD1 (5 bases). Trimming stripped 7 bases from V and 4 bases from J, with 17 bases between. The germline V gene has CDR1 SNHLY and CDR2 FYNNEI. CDR3 length equals 15 residues. CDR3 in amino acids: CASIPGRGAGNTIYF. The CDR3 region has the DNA TGTGCCAGCATACCCGGGAGAGGGGCCGGAAACACCATATATTTT.

This clonotype was seen only a few times. The chain carries TRBV10-3 and TRBJ2-1, with 10 nucleotides matching TRBD1. This CDR3 region has 16 residues. Germline lookup yields CDR1 ENHRY and CDR2 SYGVKD. V lost 2 bases and J lost 6; bases outside the gene matches: 7. Here the CDR3 DNA reads TGTGCCATCAGTGAGATTTGGGGACAGGGGTCCAATGAGCAGTTCTTC. Its protein product is CAISEIWGQGSNEQFF.

The rearrangement uses TRBV5-1 and TRBJ2-1; 7 bases map to TRBD2. Losses at the gene ends were 0 bases for V and 0 bases for J; bases not matched to a gene: 6. This CDR3 region has 17 residues. CDR1 is SGHRS and CDR2 is YFSETQ in the germline V gene. CDR3 sequence reads: CASSLGASGTSYNEQFF. The CDR3 DNA sequence: TGCGCCAGCAGCTTGGGCGCTAGCGGAACCTCCTACAATGAGCAGTTCTTC.

This clonotype has a handful of counts. The gene calls are TRBV6-6 and TRBJ1-3, with 8 bases aligning to TRBD1. With V trimmed by 1 base and J by 6 bases, 8 bases remained unmatched. This CDR3 is 16 amino acids long. Germline CDR1 reads MNHNY; CDR2 reads SVGAGI (reference sequence). CDR3 protein: CASSYLAGGKENTIYF. The CDR3 coding sequence is TGTGCCAGCAGTTACTTGGCAGGGGGCAAAGAAAACACCATATATTTT.

This clonotype showed up many times. V is TRBV10-3 and J is TRBJ2-3, with 12 bases identical to TRBD2. Germline V lookup: CDR1 ENHRY, CDR2 SYGVKD. Germline trimming cut 6 bases from V and 4 bases from J; bases unmatched to any gene: 26. The CDR3 is 22 amino acids. The CDR3 DNA is TGTGCCATCAGCGGAACGAAGACGTCAGAAAGTAGGAGGACTAGCGGGGCAGATACGCAGTATTTT. It encodes CAISGTKTSESRRTSGADTQYF.

There are a few counts of this clonotype. The genes are TRBV12-3 or TRBV12-4 and TRBJ2-3; D is possibly TRBD2 (5 bases). The CDR3 has 14 amino acids. Trimming left V 5 bases short and J 1 base short, with 10 bases between. This CDR3 is CASSRRAGTDTQYF. The CDR3 coding sequence is TGTGCCAGCAGTCGGCGAGCGGGCACAGATACGCAGTATTTT.

This clonotype occurred a few times. This chain links TRBV20-1 with TRBJ2-1; 8 bases are shared with TRBD1. The trim removed 5 bases at V and 2 bases at J, leaving 5 bases unmatched. Per the germline V gene, CDR1 is DFQATT and CDR2 is SNEGSKA (reference sequence). The CDR3 is made up of 14 amino acids. This CDR3 is CSAADRATYNEQFF. DNA for the CDR3: TGCAGTGCTGCGGACAGGGCTACCTACAATGAGCAGTTCTTC.

The J gene is TRBJ2-2, the V gene TRBV20-1, with unresolved D. Trimming shortened V by 1 base and J by 6 bases, and 6 bases separated the two germline ends. This CDR3 spans 12 amino acids. Germline V CDR1 and CDR2: DFQATT, SNEGSKA (reference sequence). The CDR3 nucleotides read TGCAGTGCTAGAGGTCGGCCCGGGGAGCTGTTTTTT. Encoded protein: CSARGRPGELFF.

The V gene is TRBV25-1, the J gene TRBJ1-1; 7 positions match TRBD1. This CDR3 comprises 16 residues. CDR1 is MGHDK and CDR2 is SYGVNS in the germline V gene. The V and J ends lost 3 bases and 3 bases, in that order; junction bases with no gene match: 10. In DNA, the CDR3 is TGTGCCAGCAGTGACCTCGACAGGGAGGGGCACACTGAAGCTTTCTTT. It specifies CASSDLDREGHTEAFF.

This rearrangement joins TRBV12-3 or TRBV12-4 to TRBJ1-1; perhaps TRBD1 as D (5 bases). CDR3 length: 16 amino acids. V was pared by 5 bases and J by 6 bases, with 22 bases between. The CDR3 DNA follows: TGTGCCAGCAGTCGGGGGGGTAGGTGGGTTAACCCTGAAGCTTTCTTT. Its translation is CASSRGGRWVNPEAFF.

There are a few counts of this clonotype. The J gene is TRBJ1-2, the V gene TRBV29-1; TRBD1 matches at 12 bases. V shed 0 bases, J shed 8 bases, and the junction held 1 base outside the gene matches. The CDR3 totals 13 residues. Germline V gene lookup returns CDR1 SQVTM and CDR2 ANQGSEA. The DNA of the CDR3 is TGCAGCGTTGAAGACGGGACAGGGGGCGGCTACACCTTC. Its protein product is CSVEDGTGGGYTF.

This chain uses TRBV11-2 with TRBJ1-3, with 7 bases lining up with TRBD1. The CDR3 has 17 amino acids. In germline, CDR1 is SGHAT, CDR2 FQNNGV. The chain's CDR3 is CTCSLVRTGRLGNTIYF. Written as DNA, the CDR3 is TGTACCTGCAGCTTAGTTCGGACAGGTCGATTGGGAAACACCATATATTTT.

This clonotype has a handful of counts. V gene TRBV20-1 combines with J gene TRBJ1-3; D gene uncertain. Trimming removed 3 bases at V and 2 bases at J, with 14 bases between. The germline CDR1 and CDR2 sequences are DFQATT and SNEGSKA (reference sequence). The CDR3 covers 15 residues. CDR3 coding DNA: TGCAGTGCTAGTCGTACCGCTCGGGCTGGAAACACCATATATTTT. It yields the protein CSASRTARAGNTIYF.

The chain carries TRBV27 and TRBJ2-6; unclear D gene. Trimming pared 3 bases from V and 2 bases from J, leaving 8 bases between. The CDR3 loop spans 15 amino acids. CDR1 is MNHEY, CDR2 SMNVEV, per germline (reference sequence). For the CDR3, the DNA is TGTGCCAGCAGTTTCAAGAGCGCTGGGGCCAACGTCCTGACTTTC. It encodes CASSFKSAGANVLTF.

This clonotype was detected many times. The chain links TRBV18 to TRBJ2-2; the D is unclear. The CDR3 runs 14 residues. Trimming removed 3 bases from V and 1 base from J, with 6 bases in between. Germline CDR1 and CDR2: KGHSH and LQKENI. CDR3 amino acids: CASSPNENTGELFF. CDR3 sequence (DNA): TGTGCCAGCTCACCTAACGAGAACACCGGGGAGCTGTTTTTT.

This clonotype has only a few counts. The gene calls are TRBV5-1 and TRBJ1-2; D gene uncertain. The V end lost 4 bases, the J end lost 5 bases, and 12 bases lay between the germline ends. The V gene's germline CDR1 is SGHRS and CDR2 YFSETQ. This CDR3 has 13 residues. The CDR3 here is CASSPPTVYGYTF. DNA of the CDR3: TGCGCCAGCAGCCCGCCAACAGTTTATGGCTACACCTTC. The full variable domain, its missing parts supplied by reference TRBV5-1 and TRBJ1-2, is KAGVTQTPRYLIKTRGQQVTLSCSPISGHRSVSWYQQTPGQGLQFLFEYFSETQRNKGNFPGRFSGRQFSNSRSEMNVSTLELGDSALYLCASSPPTVYGYTFGSGTRLTVV.

This clonotype was counted a few times. This chain joins TRBV11-2 and TRBJ2-2, with 8 bases lining up with TRBD1. Germline trimming cut 1 base from V and 3 bases from J; bases unmatched to any gene: 4. The germline CDR1 and CDR2 sequences are SGHAT and FQNNGV. The CDR3 length is 16 residues. The CDR3 reads CASSLAGTGHTGELFF. CDR3 bases: TGTGCCAGCAGCTTAGCCGGGACAGGTCACACCGGGGAGCTGTTTTTT. Filled out from reference TRBV11-2 and TRBJ2-2, the complete variable domain reads EAGVAQSPRYKIIEKRQSVAFWCNPISGHATLYWYQQILGQGPKLLIQFQNNGVVDDSQLPKDRFSAERLKGVDSTLKIQPAKLEDSAVYLCASSLAGTGHTGELFFGEGSRLTVL.

This clonotype was recorded many times. V and J are TRBV5-1 and TRBJ2-1, with D unclear. Germline CDR1 SGHRS, CDR2 YFSETQ. There are 15 residues in the CDR3. Trimming removed 4 bases at V and 0 bases at J, with 11 bases between. Written as DNA, the CDR3 is TGCGCCAGCAGCCAATCGGAGATCTCCTACAATGAGCAGTTCTTC. As protein: CASSQSEISYNEQFF.

This clonotype was detected many times. CDR3 DNA: TGTGCCAGCTCACCACCCGGGACGGTGAACTATGGCTACACCTTC. Its translation: CASSPPGTVNYGYTF. The chain links TRBV18 to TRBJ1-2, with D maybe TRBD1 (5 bases). V was pared by 0 bases and J by 2 bases, with 10 bases between. Germline V gene lookup returns CDR1 KGHSH and CDR2 LQKENI. The CDR3 has 15 residues. The full variable domain, in which reference TRBV18 and TRBJ1-2 provide the parts outside the CDR3, is NAGVMQNPRHLVRRRGQEARLRCSPMKGHSHVYWYRQLPEEGLKFMVYLQKENIIDESGMPKERFSAEFPKEGPSILRIQQVVRGDSAAYFCASSPPGTVNYGYTFGSGTRLTVV.

V usage is TRBV5-1 and J usage is TRBJ1-1; D not resolved. Germline CDR1 SGHRS, CDR2 YFSETQ. V lost 4 bases, J lost 4 bases, and 11 bases lay in between. The CDR3 has 13 amino acids. CDR3 in amino acids: CASSPPLATEAFF. The DNA of the CDR3 is TGCGCCAGCAGCCCCCCCCTGGCCACTGAAGCTTTCTTT.

CDR3 sequence (DNA): TGTGCCAGCAGCTTACCTCCCCCTTGGGAAGAGACCCAGTACTTC. Protein sequence: CASSLPPPWEETQYF. The J gene is TRBJ2-5, the V gene TRBV13; D is uncertain. The V and J ends lost 2 bases and 3 bases respectively, with 13 bases between them. The length of the CDR3 is 15 residues. Germline V gene data show CDR1 as PRHDT and CDR2 as FYEKMQ (reference sequence). Drawing the rest from reference TRBV13 and TRBJ2-5, the complete variable domain is AAGVIQSPRHLIKEKRETATLKCYPIPRHDTVYWYQQGPGQDPQFLISFYEKMQSDKGSIPDRFSAQQFSDYHSELNMSSLELGDSALYFCASSLPPPWEETQYFGPGTRLLVL.

The V gene is TRBV5-5, the J gene TRBJ1-6, with D possibly being TRBD1 (5 bases). The V gene's germline CDR1 is SGHKS and CDR2 YYEKEE (reference sequence). CDR3 length equals 19 residues. V lost 0 bases and J 5 bases, leaving 21 bases between the germline ends. The CDR3 loop reads CASSLVDRHRNYHNSPLHF. For the CDR3, the DNA is TGTGCCAGCAGCTTGGTAGACAGACACCGAAACTATCATAATTCACCCCTCCACTTT.

This clonotype occurred many times. The chain combines TRBV10-3 with TRBJ1-1; D is unclear. Deletions cut 8 bases from V and 5 bases from J, with 9 bases between. CDR3 length: 11 amino acids. CDR1 ENHRY and CDR2 SYGVKD come from the germline V gene. CDR3 nucleotide sequence: TGTGCCATCCGGAAGGGAACTGAAGCTTTCTTT. Translated, it gives CAIRKGTEAFF.

Remarks on this clonotype: The junction departs from germline at one end; a sequencing error may be responsible. The rearrangement uses TRBV9 and TRBJ1-1; the match to TRBD1 covers 10 bases. The CDR3 has 16 residues. Germline loops: CDR1 SGDLS, CDR2 YYNGEE. Here the CDR3 reads CASSVGGTGANTESFF. The CDR3 nucleotides are TGTGCCAGCAGCGTAGGGGGGACAGGGGCGAACACTGAATCTTTCTTT. Based on the CDR3 plus reference TRBV9 and TRBJ1-1, the full variable domain is DSGVTQTPKHLITATGQRVTLRCSPRSGDLSVYWYQQSLDQGLQFLIQYYNGEERAKGNILERFSAQQFPDLHSELNLSSLELGDSALYFCASSVGGTGANTESFFGQGTRLTVV.

The chain joins TRBV6-1 to TRBJ1-5; the D is unclear. The germline CDR1 and CDR2 sequences are MNHNS and SASEGT. The ends were cut back, 4 bases at V and 5 bases at J, with 3 bases in the middle. The CDR3 runs to 11 residues. CDR3 in amino acids: CASSADQPQHF. In DNA, the CDR3 is TGTGCCAGCAGTGCCGATCAGCCCCAGCATTTT.